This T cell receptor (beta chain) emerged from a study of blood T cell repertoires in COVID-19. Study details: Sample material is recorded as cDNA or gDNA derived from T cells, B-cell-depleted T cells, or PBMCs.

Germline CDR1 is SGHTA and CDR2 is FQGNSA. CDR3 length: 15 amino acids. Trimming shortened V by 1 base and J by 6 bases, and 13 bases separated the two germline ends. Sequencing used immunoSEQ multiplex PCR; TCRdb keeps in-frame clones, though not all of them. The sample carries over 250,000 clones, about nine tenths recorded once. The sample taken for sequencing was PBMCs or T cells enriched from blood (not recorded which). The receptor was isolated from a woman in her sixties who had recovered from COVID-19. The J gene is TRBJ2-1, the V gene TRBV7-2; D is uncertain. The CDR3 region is CASSLGQSLGNEQFF. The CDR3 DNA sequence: TGTGCCAGCAGCTTAGGGCAGTCCCTAGGCAATGAGCAGTTCTTC.